This TCR beta chain came from a study of control samples from healthy donors and cancer patients. The table came from immunoSEQ multiplex PCR; TCRdb's copy has only in-frame clones and leaves some out. The table lists more than 95,000 clones, around 91% of them singletons. Per germline, CDR1 ENHRY and CDR2 SYGVKD. The CDR3 covers 13 residues. The ends were cut back, 6 bases at V and 1 base at J, with 9 bases in the middle. Sequenced: PBMCs. The gene calls are TRBV10-3 and TRBJ1-1; TRBD1 is a possible D gene (5 bases). The origin of this receptor is a woman aged 45-65 years with colorectal cancer. Here the CDR3 reads CAIRTDRNTEAFF. CDR3 sequence (DNA): TGTGCCATCAGGACCGACAGGAACACTGAAGCTTTCTTT.